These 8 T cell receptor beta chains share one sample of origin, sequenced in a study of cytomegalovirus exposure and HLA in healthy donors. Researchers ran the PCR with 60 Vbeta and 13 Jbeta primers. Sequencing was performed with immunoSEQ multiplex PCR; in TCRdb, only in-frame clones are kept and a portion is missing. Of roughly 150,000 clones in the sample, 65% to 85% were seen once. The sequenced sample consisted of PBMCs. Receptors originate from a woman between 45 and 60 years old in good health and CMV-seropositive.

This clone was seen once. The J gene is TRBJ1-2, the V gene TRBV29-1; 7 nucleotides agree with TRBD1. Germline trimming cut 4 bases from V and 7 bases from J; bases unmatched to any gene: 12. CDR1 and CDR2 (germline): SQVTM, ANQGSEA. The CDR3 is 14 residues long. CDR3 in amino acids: CSVGVGGGEGGYTF. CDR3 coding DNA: TGCAGCGTTGGGGTAGGAGGGGGCGAGGGTGGCTACACCTTC.

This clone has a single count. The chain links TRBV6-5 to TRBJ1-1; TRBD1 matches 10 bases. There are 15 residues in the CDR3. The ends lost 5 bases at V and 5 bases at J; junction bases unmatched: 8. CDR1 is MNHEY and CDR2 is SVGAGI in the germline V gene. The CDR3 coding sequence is TGTGCCAGCAGTCAACGGACAGGGGGGAGAACTGAAGCTTTCTTT. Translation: CASSQRTGGRTEAFF.

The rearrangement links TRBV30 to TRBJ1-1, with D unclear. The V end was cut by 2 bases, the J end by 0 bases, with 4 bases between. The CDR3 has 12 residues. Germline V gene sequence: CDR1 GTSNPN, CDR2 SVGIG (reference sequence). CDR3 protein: CAWSTMNTEAFF. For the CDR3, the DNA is TGTGCCTGGAGTACAATGAACACTGAAGCTTTCTTT.

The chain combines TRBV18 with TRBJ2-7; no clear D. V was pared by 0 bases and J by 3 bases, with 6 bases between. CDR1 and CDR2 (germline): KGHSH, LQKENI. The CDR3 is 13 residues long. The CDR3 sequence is CASSPPSVYEQYF. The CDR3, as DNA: TGTGCCAGCTCACCACCGTCGGTCTACGAGCAGTACTTC. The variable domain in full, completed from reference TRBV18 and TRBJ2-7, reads NAGVMQNPRHLVRRRGQEARLRCSPMKGHSHVYWYRQLPEEGLKFMVYLQKENIIDESGMPKERFSAEFPKEGPSILRIQQVVRGDSAAYFCASSPPSVYEQYFGPGTRLTVT.

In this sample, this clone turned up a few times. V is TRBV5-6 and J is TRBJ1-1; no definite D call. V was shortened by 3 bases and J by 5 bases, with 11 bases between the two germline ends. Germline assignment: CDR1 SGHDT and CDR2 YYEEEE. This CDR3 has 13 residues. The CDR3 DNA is TGTGCCAGCAGCTGGGGTGGAGGGACTGAAGCTTTCTTT. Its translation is CASSWGGGTEAFF.

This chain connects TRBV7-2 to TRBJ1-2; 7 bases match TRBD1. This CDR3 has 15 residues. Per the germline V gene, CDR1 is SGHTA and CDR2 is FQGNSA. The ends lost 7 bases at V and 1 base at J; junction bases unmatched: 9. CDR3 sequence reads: CASTQTRGRNYGYTF. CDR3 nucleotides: TGTGCCAGCACCCAGACTAGGGGGCGTAACTATGGCTACACCTTC.

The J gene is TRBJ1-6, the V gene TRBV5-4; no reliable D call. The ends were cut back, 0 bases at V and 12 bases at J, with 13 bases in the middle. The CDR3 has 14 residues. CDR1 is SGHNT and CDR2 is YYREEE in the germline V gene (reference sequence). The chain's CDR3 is CASSLGGEYLPLHF. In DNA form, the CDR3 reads TGTGCCAGCAGCTTGGGCGGAGAATACCTACCCCTCCACTTT.

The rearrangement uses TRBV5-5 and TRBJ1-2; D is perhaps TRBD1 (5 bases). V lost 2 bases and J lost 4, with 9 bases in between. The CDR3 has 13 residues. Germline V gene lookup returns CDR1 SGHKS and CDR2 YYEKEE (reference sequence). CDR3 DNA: TGTGCCAGCAGCTTTAGGGGCGGCTATGGCTACACCTTC. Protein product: CASSFRGGYGYTF.